A single sample is the source of the 21 T cell receptor beta chains below, sequenced in a study of T-cell memory formation after mild COVID-19. A single record per CDR3 protein comes from TCRdb applying MiXCR to the 5' RACE reads. The data contain about 160,000 distinct CDR3 sequences, 30% to 35% of them singletons. The sample comprised PBMCs or a T cell subset sorted from them (not recorded which). These receptors all stem from an adult woman who had mild COVID-19 (a few samples of this study predate the infection). Cell type and time point are not known.

The chain uses TRBV24-1 and TRBJ2-5, with D perhaps TRBD2 (6 bases). The V gene's germline CDR1 is KGHDR and CDR2 SFDVKD. V lost 2 bases and J 3 bases, leaving 9 bases between the germline ends. The length of the CDR3 is 14 residues. The DNA for the CDR3 is TGTGCCACCAGTGATTGGCGACTAGAAGAGACCCAGTACTTC. Amino acid sequence: CATSDWRLEETQYF.

The V call is TRBV9, the J call TRBJ2-7; 7 positions agree with TRBD1. From germline, CDR1 is SGDLS and CDR2 YYNGEE. This CDR3 contains 15 residues. The V and J ends lost 3 bases and 5 bases, in that order; junction bases with no gene match: 11. As DNA, the CDR3 is TGTGCCAGCAGCGGACAGACAGGGCTTGGGGACGAGCAGTACTTC. It specifies CASSGQTGLGDEQYF.

This clonotype was observed a handful of times. The chain couples TRBV5-1 to TRBJ2-7; possible D gene TRBD2, 6 bases. Trimming pared 0 bases from V and 7 bases from J, leaving 8 bases between. CDR1 is SGHRS and CDR2 is YFSETQ in the germline V gene. The CDR3 totals 12 residues. The CDR3 reads CASSLGAGEQYF. CDR3 sequence (DNA): TGCGCCAGCAGCTTGGGAGCGGGTGAGCAGTACTTC. Filled out from reference TRBV5-1 and TRBJ2-7, the complete variable domain reads KAGVTQTPRYLIKTRGQQVTLSCSPISGHRSVSWYQQTPGQGLQFLFEYFSETQRNKGNFPGRFSGRQFSNSRSEMNVSTLELGDSALYLCASSLGAGEQYFGPGTRLTVT.

The chain couples TRBV19 to TRBJ2-7, with 8 bases identical to TRBD2. This CDR3 spans 19 amino acids. CDR1 is LNHDA, CDR2 SQIVND, per germline (reference sequence). V lost 4 bases to trimming and J lost 6 bases; unmatched junction nucleotides: 23. This CDR3 reads CASSRAGLAGTPIGTEQYF. CDR3 nucleotides: TGTGCCAGTAGTAGGGCGGGCCTAGCGGGCACTCCTATAGGTACCGAGCAGTACTTC.

V and J are TRBV4-2 and TRBJ1-6; D gene ambiguous. In germline, CDR1 is LGHNA, CDR2 YNFKEQ. The CDR3 has 16 amino acids. The V gene lost 0 bases and the J gene lost 5 bases, with 11 bases spanning the gap. Here the CDR3 DNA reads TGTGCCAGCAGCCAAGAAGTGGGGTCAAATAATTCACCCCTCCACTTT. Its protein product is CASSQEVGSNNSPLHF.

This chain joins TRBV20-1 and TRBJ1-1; D perhaps matches TRBD1 (6 bases). V shed 6 bases and J shed 10 bases, with 18 bases lying between them. Germline CDR1 and CDR2: DFQATT and SNEGSKA (reference sequence). The CDR3 is 12 amino acids. CDR3 coding DNA: TGCAGTGCCCACGCGGGGGGCGTACGAGCTTTCTTT. It is translated as CSAHAGGVRAFF.

The V call is TRBV6-5, the J call TRBJ2-6, with no clear D. The CDR3 is 15 residues long. CDR1 is MNHEY, CDR2 SVGAGI, per germline. The ends were cut back, 5 bases at V and 0 bases at J, with 8 bases in the middle. CDR3 residues: CASSLMSSGANVLTF. The CDR3 bases are TGTGCCAGCAGTCTTATGAGCTCTGGGGCCAACGTCCTGACTTTC.

The chain joins TRBV6-2 or TRBV6-3 to TRBJ2-7; 12 positions match TRBD1. The germline V gene encodes CDR1 MNHEY and CDR2 SVGEGT. There are 17 residues in the CDR3. The trim removed 2 bases at V and 0 bases at J, leaving 5 bases unmatched. As DNA, the CDR3 is TGTGCCAGCAGTTACATGGGACAGGGGGCTTCCTCCTACGAGCAGTACTTC. Amino acids: CASSYMGQGASSYEQYF.

A note on this clonotype: One end of the junction is discordant with germline, which a read error may explain. This chain links TRBV6-1 with TRBJ2-5; 7 bases line up with TRBD2. Germline loops: CDR1 MNHNS, CDR2 SASEGT. The CDR3 is 13 residues long. CDR3: CASSEEGGETQYF. Written as DNA, the CDR3 is TGTGCCAGCAGCGAAGAGGGAGGGGAGACCCAGTACTTC.

This clonotype was observed once. The V gene is TRBV15, the J gene TRBJ2-3, with a tentative D call TRBD2 (6 bases). The V and J ends lost 3 bases and 6 bases respectively, with 16 bases between them. The CDR3 spans 15 residues. CDR1 is LNHNV, CDR2 YYDKDF, per germline (reference sequence). The CDR3 DNA follows: TGTGCCACCAGCAGTTTCACGGGACTTGATGATACGCAGTATTTT. Its translation is CATSSFTGLDDTQYF.

The sample holds a few counts of this clonotype. This chain links TRBV6-5 with TRBJ1-2; D gene unclear. This CDR3 has 13 residues. Germline CDR1 is MNHEY and CDR2 is SVGAGI. With 0 bases removed from V and 5 bases from J, the gap between germline ends came to 7 bases. This CDR3 is CASSYSSQYGYTF. For the CDR3, the DNA is TGTGCCAGCAGTTACTCGAGTCAGTATGGCTACACCTTC.

There are a few counts of this clonotype. The chain couples TRBV9 to TRBJ1-4; D not resolved. The ends were cut back, 5 bases at V and 3 bases at J, with 17 bases in the middle. Germline V gene sequence: CDR1 SGDLS, CDR2 YYNGEE. This CDR3 comprises 16 residues. The CDR3 loop reads CASSGPRGAANEKLFF. In nucleotides, the CDR3 is TGTGCCAGCAGTGGACCTCGGGGAGCGGCTAATGAAAAACTGTTTTTT.

This clonotype was seen a few times. The chain links TRBV12-3 or TRBV12-4 to TRBJ2-7; TRBD1 matches 7 bases. Germline trimming cut 3 bases from V and 0 bases from J; bases unmatched to any gene: 14. This CDR3 is built from 18 residues. CDR3 residues: CASSLAQRTGVSSYEQYF. The CDR3 DNA reads TGTGCCAGCAGTTTGGCCCAGCGAACAGGGGTGTCCTCCTACGAGCAGTACTTC.

This clonotype was detected only a few times. The chain couples TRBV6-2 or TRBV6-3 to TRBJ2-7; tentative D call: TRBD2 (6 bases). Between the trimmed V and J ends, which lost 5 bases and 0 bases, there was a span of 11 bases. The CDR3 runs 14 residues. Germline V lookup: CDR1 MNHEY, CDR2 SVGEGT. CDR3 protein: CASSRAGYSYEQYF. The DNA for the CDR3 is TGTGCCAGCAGTAGAGCGGGCTACTCCTACGAGCAGTACTTC.

This clonotype came up once. The chain combines TRBV7-6 with TRBJ1-1; D unclear. CDR3 size: 15 residues. Trimming removed 2 bases from V and 2 bases from J, with 12 bases in between. Germline V gives CDR1 SGHVS, CDR2 FNYEAQ. The DNA of the CDR3 is TGTGCCAGCAGCTTAACTCCGGTGGGAAACACTGAAGCTTTCTTT. It is translated as CASSLTPVGNTEAFF.

The chain has TRBV20-1 and TRBJ2-7; D ambiguous. The CDR3 runs 12 residues. Germline lookup yields CDR1 DFQATT and CDR2 SNEGSKA (reference sequence). For the CDR3, the DNA is TGCAGCGCCCAGGTAGACGACTACGAGCAGTACTTC. Its protein product is CSAQVDDYEQYF.

This clonotype has a handful of counts. The V call is TRBV15, the J call TRBJ2-3; 8 positions agree with TRBD2. The CDR3 is made up of 17 amino acids. With 0 bases clipped from V and 5 bases from J, the junction kept 10 bases outside the gene matches. Germline-derived CDR1 and CDR2 are LNHNV and YYDKDF (reference sequence). The CDR3 DNA is TGTGCCACCAGCAGAGATTGGGTAGCGGGGAGGGGAGATACGCAGTATTTT. This codes for CATSRDWVAGRGDTQYF. The variable domain in full, with the rest retrieved from reference TRBV15 and TRBJ2-3, is DAMVIQNPRYQVTQFGKPVTLSCSQTLNHNVMYWYQQKSSQAPKLLFHYYDKDFNNEADTPDNFQSRRPNTSFCFLDIRSPGLGDTAMYLCATSRDWVAGRGDTQYFGPGTRLTVL.

V is TRBV9 and J is TRBJ2-7, with TRBD2 matching over 8 bases. CDR3 length: 15 amino acids. Germline V gene sequence: CDR1 SGDLS, CDR2 YYNGEE. The J segment lost 2 bases and the V segment lost 2 bases, leaving 6 bases of the junction unmatched. The CDR3 reads CASSVEPGLAYEQYF. For the CDR3, the DNA is TGTGCCAGCAGCGTTGAGCCGGGACTAGCCTACGAGCAGTACTTC. Based on the CDR3 plus reference TRBV9 and TRBJ2-7, the full variable domain is DSGVTQTPKHLITATGQRVTLRCSPRSGDLSVYWYQQSLDQGLQFLIQYYNGEERAKGNILERFSAQQFPDLHSELNLSSLELGDSALYFCASSVEPGLAYEQYFGPGTRLTVT.

This clonotype has only a few counts. The chain recombines TRBV6-2 or TRBV6-3 with TRBJ2-1, with 9 bases identical to TRBD2. The CDR3 has 15 residues. Germline V gene data show CDR1 as MNHEY and CDR2 as SVGEGT. Trimming cost V 1 base and J 8 bases; bases outside gene matches: 6. CDR3 DNA: TGTGCCAGCAGTTACTGGGCGGGAGGGATGGATGAGCAGTTCTTC. It specifies CASSYWAGGMDEQFF.

This rearrangement joins TRBV29-1 to TRBJ1-1; 7 positions match TRBD1. With V trimmed by 0 bases and J by 1 base, 11 bases remained unmatched. CDR3 length equals 17 residues. Germline-derived CDR1 and CDR2 are SQVTM and ANQGSEA. CDR3 in amino acids: CSVEEVGFRTGNTEAFF. CDR3 DNA: TGCAGCGTTGAAGAGGTTGGGTTTAGGACAGGGAACACTGAAGCTTTCTTT. Full variable domain (remainder filled in from reference TRBV29-1 and TRBJ1-1): SAVISQKPSRDICQRGTSLTIQCQVDSQVTMMFWYRQQPGQSLTLIATANQGSEATYESGFVIDKFPISRPNLTFSTLTVSNMSPEDSSIYLCSVEEVGFRTGNTEAFFGQGTRLTVV.

A remark on this clonotype: Germline is not matched at one junction end, which may reflect a read error. The CDR3 protein is CSAPSNSF. The CDR3 region has the DNA TGCAGTGCTCCGTCCAATTCCTTC. The chain employs TRBV20-1 and TRBJ2-7; D is unresolved. The CDR3 runs to 8 residues. Per germline, CDR1 DFQATT and CDR2 SNEGSKA (reference sequence).